This TCR beta chain was recovered during a study of vaccination effects on CD4 cells after COVID-19. This CDR3 has 13 residues. The V gene's germline CDR1 is LGHNA and CDR2 YSLEER. Deletions cut 4 bases from V and 11 bases from J, with 17 bases between. Details on this clone: The target antigen is unknown.

Sequencing was performed with immunoSEQ multiplex PCR; in TCRdb, only in-frame clones are kept and a portion is missing. In the table there are under 75,000 clones, roughly 80% of which are singletons. Antigen-specific CD4+ T cells expanded by the ViraFEST assay with viral peptide pools were then sequenced. Culture lasted about 11 days before CD4+ T cell isolation. None of these healthy vaccinees had been infected with SARS-CoV-2 before vaccination. The sequencing used CD4+ T cells from PBMCs cultured with SARS-CoV-2 spike peptides, collected before COVID-19 vaccination. The chain carries TRBV4-3 and TRBJ2-5; no clear D gene. The clonotype was recovered from a human donor who received a COVID-19 vaccine. The CDR3 DNA sequence: TGCGCCAGCAGCCCGAACCGGATGACCCCACAGTACTTC. It translates to CASSPNRMTPQYF.